This is a list of T cell receptor beta chains from one sample in a study of blood T cell repertoires in COVID-19. The table came from immunoSEQ multiplex PCR; TCRdb's copy has only in-frame clones and leaves some out. Altogether tens of thousands of clones are present, approximately 86% being singletons, with the ten largest covering about 15%. Sequencing was performed on peripheral blood. These receptors originate from a man aged 35 to 55 with COVID-19, enrolled during active disease. Each CDR3 is given with its conserved first and last residue. D genes are given only for firm matches. Rows may omit the clone size; those that give it use once, few, many or a size class.

len	j_gene	v_gene	d_gene	abundance	CDR3aa	CDR3nt
13	TRBJ2-7	TRBV18	TRBD2	.	CASSPGTSDEQYF	TGTGCCAGCTCACCAGGGACTAGCGACGAGCAGTACTTC
14	TRBJ2-2	TRBV19	TRBD1	.	CAIQGTGGTGELFF	TGTGCCATCCAAGGGACAGGGGGGACCGGGGAGCTGTTTTTT
13	TRBJ2-1	TRBV5-1	.	.	CASSLSVSNEQFF	TGCGCCAGCAGCTTGTCTGTCAGTAATGAGCAGTTCTTC
12	TRBJ2-3	TRBV10-1	.	.	CASSDGADTQYF	TGCGCCAGCAGTGATGGGGCTGATACGCAGTATTTT
16	TRBJ1-6	TRBV28	.	.	CASRPQGNPYNSPLHF	TGTGCCAGCAGGCCGCAGGGGAACCCCTATAATTCACCCCTCCACTTT
14	TRBJ2-7	TRBV5-1	TRBD1	.	CASSWGTGDYEQYF	TGCGCCAGCAGCTGGGGGACAGGGGATTACGAGCAGTACTTC
17	TRBJ2-3	TRBV5-1	TRBD2	.	CASSLGPGTSRSDTQYF	TGCGCCAGCAGCTTGGGACCCGGGACTAGCCGCTCAGATACGCAGTATTTT
15	TRBJ2-1	TRBV4-1	TRBD2	.	CASSQEAGGVGEQFF	TGCGCCAGCAGCCAAGAAGCGGGGGGGGTAGGGGAGCAGTTCTTC
18	TRBJ1-1	TRBV9	TRBD1	.	CASSKRTGDRMGNTEAFF	TGTGCCAGCAGCAAGAGGACGGGGGACAGAATGGGGAACACTGAAGCTTTCTTT
14	TRBJ1-1	TRBV10-3	TRBD1	.	CAISEATGVTEAFF	TGTGCCATCAGTGAGGCGACAGGGGTCACTGAAGCTTTCTTT
15	TRBJ2-1	TRBV5-6	TRBD2	.	CASSRLAGGVNEQFF	TGTGCCAGCAGCCGCCTAGCGGGGGGCGTCAATGAGCAGTTCTTC
17	TRBJ2-6	TRBV3-1/TRBV3-2	TRBD1	few	CASSRTGGDSGANVLTF	TGTGCCAGCAGTCGTACAGGGGGCGATTCTGGGGCCAACGTCCTGACTTTC
14	TRBJ1-3	TRBV5-6	.	.	CASSSTGIGNTIYF	TGTGCCAGCAGCTCCACAGGGATTGGAAACACCATATATTTT